This passage covers 3 T cell receptor beta chains from one sample sequenced in a study of blood T cell repertoires in COVID-19. Sequencing used immunoSEQ multiplex PCR; TCRdb keeps in-frame clones, though not all of them. The profile shows 300,000 to 450,000 clones, around 87% of them singletons. Sequenced sample: PBMCs or T cells enriched from blood (not recorded which). The receptors originated from a man in his forties in a cohort exposed to, infected with or recovered from COVID-19 (not recorded which).

The chain recombines TRBV20-1 with TRBJ2-1, with 7 bases fitting TRBD2. V lost 3 bases and J lost 6; bases outside the gene matches: 8. The germline gives CDR1 DFQATT, CDR2 SNEGSKA (reference sequence). The CDR3 totals 14 residues. DNA of the CDR3: TGCAGTGCTAGTCTCCCGGGAGGCGTCAATGAGCAGTTCTTC. This translates into CSASLPGGVNEQFF.

The chain uses TRBV3-1 (or the pseudogene TRBV3-2) and TRBJ2-7; D may be TRBD2 (5 bases). Germline V gives CDR1 LGHDT, CDR2 YNNKEL (reference sequence). This CDR3 contains 11 residues. Trimming pared 4 bases from V and 5 bases from J, leaving 6 bases between. CDR3 sequence reads: CASSLEDEQYF. DNA of the CDR3: TGTGCCAGCAGCCTGGAGGACGAGCAGTACTTC.

The gene calls are TRBV30 and TRBJ1-2; TRBD1 matches at 7 bases. From germline, CDR1 is GTSNPN and CDR2 SVGIG (reference sequence). With 2 bases clipped from V and 6 bases from J, the junction kept 6 bases outside the gene matches. This CDR3 comprises 13 residues. In nucleotides, the CDR3 is TGTGCCTGGAGTTTACAGGGGTGGGATGGCTACACCTTC. Translated: CAWSLQGWDGYTF. The full variable domain, rest sourced from reference TRBV30 and TRBJ1-2, is SQTIHQWPATLVQPVGSPLSLECTVEGTSNPNLYWYRQAAGRGLQLLFYSVGIGQISSEVPQNLSASRPQDRQFILSSKKLLLSDSGFYLCAWSLQGWDGYTFGSGTRLTVV.